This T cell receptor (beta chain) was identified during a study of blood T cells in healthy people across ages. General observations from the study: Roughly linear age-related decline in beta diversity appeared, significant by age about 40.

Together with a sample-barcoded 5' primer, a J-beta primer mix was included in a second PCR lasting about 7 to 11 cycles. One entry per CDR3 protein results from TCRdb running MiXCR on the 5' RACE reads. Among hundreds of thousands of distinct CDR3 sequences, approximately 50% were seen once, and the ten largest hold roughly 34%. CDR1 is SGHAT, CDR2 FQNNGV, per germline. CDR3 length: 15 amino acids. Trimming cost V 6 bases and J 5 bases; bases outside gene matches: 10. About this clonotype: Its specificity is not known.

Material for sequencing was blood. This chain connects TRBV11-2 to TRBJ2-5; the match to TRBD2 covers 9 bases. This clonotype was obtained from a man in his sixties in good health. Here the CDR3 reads CASSLLGGGGETQYF. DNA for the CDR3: TGTGCCAGCAGTTTACTTGGCGGGGGGGGGGAGACCCAGTACTTC.